These 29 T cell receptor beta chains share one sample of origin, sequenced in a study of T cell clonality in common variable immunodeficiency. Broader study findings: Fewer deletions and N-nucleotide insertions were reportedly seen in common variable immunodeficiency TCR beta sequences.

The table came from immunoSEQ multiplex PCR; TCRdb's copy has only in-frame clones and leaves some out. Altogether several thousand clones were found in the sample, and no singletons occur. The antigens for these receptors are not known. The sample taken for sequencing was peripheral blood mononuclear cells. The origin of the receptors is a human donor with common variable immunodeficiency.

This clone was recorded at least ten times. The read stops 3 residues short of the end of the CDR3; the missing end is completed from the germline J gene. The chain uses TRBV29-1 and TRBJ1-1; no reliable D call. V lost 7 bases to trimming and J lost 0 bases, with 12 bases between them. Germline loops: CDR1 SQVTM, CDR2 ANQGSEA. The CDR3 spans 13 residues. The sequenced part of the CDR3 DNA is TGCAGCGCTTACCATAGCATGAACACTGAA. It codes for CSAYHSMNTE. In full, the CDR3 reads CSAYHSMNTEAFF.

The table lists this clone with a few counts. The read is 3 residues too short to cover the CDR3 end, so that end is filled in from the germline J gene. The chain is built from TRBV2 and TRBJ2-2; 7 nucleotides line up with TRBD1. Germline lookup yields CDR1 SNHLY and CDR2 FYNNEI. The CDR3 is 14 amino acids. Trimming at V came to 9 bases and at J to 5 bases, leaving 9 bases not matched to a gene. The sequenced CDR3 bases are TGTGCCAGAGCCGACAGGGATCGGACCGGGGAG. Protein sequence: CARADRDRTGE. The whole CDR3 region reads CARADRDRTGELFF.

This clone was picked up many times. The CDR3 end is not reached by the read, which stops 3 residues before it; the germline J gene fills it in. The V gene is TRBV19, the J gene TRBJ2-4, with 7 positions matching TRBD2. This CDR3 contains 14 residues. The junction had 10 bases not matched to a gene; V was cut back by 8 bases and J by 6 bases. Germline V gives CDR1 LNHDA, CDR2 SQIVND (reference sequence). The CDR3 DNA, read in part, is TGTGCCAGTCTCGCTTTCGGGGGGTCAAACATT. This sequence encodes CASLAFGGSNI. The full CDR3 reads CASLAFGGSNIQYF.

This clone has a count of ten or more. The read comes to an end 3 residues before the CDR3 does, leaving the germline J gene to fill in the end. The chain has TRBV2 and TRBJ1-1, with D possibly TRBD1 on 5 matching bases. The V gene's germline CDR1 is SNHLY and CDR2 FYNNEI. The CDR3 sequence is 13 residues long. V was pared by 11 bases and J by 1 base, with 14 bases between. The CDR3: CASLGGRNTEAFF. The DNA read from the CDR3 is TGTGCCTCCCTTGGGGGGAGGAACACTGAA.

Turning to this clone: Coverage ceases 3 residues before the CDR3 finishes, and the germline J gene fills in the end. This sequence joins TRBV7-6 and TRBJ2-7, with D perhaps TRBD1 (5 bases). Trimming removed 5 bases at V and 2 bases at J, with 13 bases between. This CDR3 is built from 14 residues. In germline, CDR1 is SGHVS, CDR2 FNYEAQ. CDR3 bases read: TGTGCCAGCAGCCCAGGACACGGGCCCTACGAG. This translates into CASSPGHGPYE. The entire CDR3 reads CASSPGHGPYEQYF.

Notes on this clone: The CDR3 extends 3 residues past the end of the read, so its final part is completed from the germline J gene. This sequence joins TRBV7-9 and TRBJ2-3; D possibly corresponds to TRBD1 (5 bases). V lost 3 bases and J 3 bases, leaving 10 bases between the germline ends. From germline, CDR1 is SEHNR and CDR2 FQNEAQ (reference sequence). This CDR3 contains 14 residues. Here the CDR3 reads CASSLTAPTDTQYF. The sequenced CDR3 bases are TGTGCCAGCAGCTTGACAGCCCCGACAGATACG.

Ten or more counts support this clone. Sequence at one end of the junction differs from germline and may be a read error. The DNA ends 3 residues before the CDR3 does, and the rest of the CDR3 is filled in from the germline J gene. V usage is TRBV2 and J usage is TRBJ1-1; D is unclear. The germline V gene has CDR1 SNHLY and CDR2 FYNNEI. The CDR3 sequence is 14 residues long. The CDR3 DNA, read in part, is TGTGCCAGCAGACCTCCCACAACGAACGCTGAA. It codes for CASRPPTTNAE. The whole CDR3 reads CASRPPTTNAEAFF.

This clone was seen many times. The CDR3 end falls 3 residues outside the read, so it is completed with the germline J gene. V usage is TRBV19 and J usage is TRBJ2-1; 11 positions match TRBD2. The CDR3 length is 12 residues. Looked up from germline, CDR1 is LNHDA and CDR2 is SQIVND (reference sequence). Trimming cost V 8 bases and J 9 bases; bases outside gene matches: 3. CDR3 bases read: TGTGCCAGTCTAGCGGGGGGAGGTGAG. Translating gives CASLAGGGE. The whole CDR3 protein is CASLAGGGEQFF.

The CDR3 spells CASSYDRSRYEQYF. Partial CDR3 DNA: TGTGCCAGCAGTTACGACAGGAGTCGCTACGAG. This sequence joins TRBV7-9 and TRBJ2-7, with a possible D match to TRBD1 (6 bases). Read coverage stops 3 residues before the CDR3 terminus; the germline J gene supplies the remainder. Germline V gene lookup returns CDR1 SEHNR and CDR2 FQNEAQ (reference sequence). The CDR3 has 14 amino acids. Deletions cut 6 bases from V and 3 bases from J, with 15 bases between.

To note about this clone: The read terminates 3 residues before the CDR3 end, so the remaining end is supplied by the germline J gene. The chain uses TRBV7-9 and TRBJ2-6, with D possibly TRBD2 on 6 matching bases. CDR1 is SEHNR, CDR2 FQNEAQ, per germline (reference sequence). This CDR3 is built from 14 residues. V was pared by 6 bases and J by 0 bases, with 6 bases between. This CDR3 is CASRGGSGANVLTF. The part of the CDR3 DNA that was read is TGTGCCAGCAGGGGGGGCTCTGGGGCCAACGTC.

About this clone itself: The read gets to within 3 residues of the CDR3 end, and the germline J gene fills in the rest. The chain is built from TRBV18 and TRBJ2-5; 9 nucleotides agree with TRBD2. Germline V gene sequence: CDR1 KGHSH, CDR2 LQKENI. V gave up 6 bases and J gave up 5 bases; unmatched junction bases: 13. The CDR3 covers 16 residues. The sequenced CDR3 bases are TGTGCCAGCTCCCCCCCCTCGCGGGGGGGCGGGGAGACC. Protein product: CASSPPSRGGGET. The entire CDR3 reads CASSPPSRGGGETQYF.

Note on this clone: The read falls 3 residues short of the CDR3 end, and the missing part is taken from the germline J gene. This chain links TRBV2 with TRBJ2-5; D perhaps matches TRBD2 (7 bases). V was trimmed by 3 bases and J by 2 bases, leaving 13 bases between them. Germline CDR1 reads SNHLY; CDR2 reads FYNNEI. This CDR3 spans 15 amino acids. CDR3 bases read: TGTGCCAGCAGTGAGGCGGCGGGGGCACAAGAGACC. Protein sequence: CASSEAAGAQET. In full, the CDR3 reads CASSEAAGAQETQYF.

This clone was counted only a few times. Read sequence stops 3 residues before the CDR3 end, and the germline J gene provides the missing end. J is TRBJ2-5 and V is TRBV18, with 9 positions matching TRBD1. The germline V gene encodes CDR1 KGHSH and CDR2 LQKENI. V shed 4 bases, J shed 5 bases, and the junction held 2 bases outside the gene matches. The CDR3 has 13 amino acids. The part of the CDR3 DNA that was read is TGTGCCAGCTCACTGGGACAGGGTGAGACC. It is translated as CASSLGQGET. The full CDR3 sequence reads CASSLGQGETQYF.

This clone appeared a few times. The read comes to an end 3 residues before the CDR3 does, leaving the germline J gene to fill in the end. The rearrangement uses TRBV7-9 and TRBJ2-7; TRBD1 might be the D (5 bases). Germline CDR1 reads SEHNR; CDR2 reads FQNEAQ (reference sequence). The CDR3 spans 15 residues. With 1 base removed from V and 3 bases from J, the gap between germline ends came to 13 bases. The CDR3 bases that were read are TGTGCCAGCAGCTTAGTTGAAGGGGAAGTCTACGAG. Protein product: CASSLVEGEVYE. The complete CDR3 sequence is CASSLVEGEVYEQYF.

Remarks on this clone: Read sequence stops 3 residues before the CDR3 end, and the germline J gene provides the missing end. The rearrangement links TRBV5-1 to TRBJ2-5; the D call may be TRBD1 or TRBD2 (5 bases each). The V gene's germline CDR1 is SGHRS and CDR2 YFSETQ. The V gene lost 4 bases and the J gene lost 2 bases, with 18 bases spanning the gap. This CDR3 is 16 amino acids long. The CDR3 DNA, read in part, is TGCGCCAGCAGCCGAGGGGCGGCAGGGCTTCAAGAGACC. Amino acid sequence: CASSRGAAGLQET. The entire CDR3 protein is CASSRGAAGLQETQYF.

This clone rates as hyperexpanded. Read coverage stops 3 residues before the CDR3 terminus; the germline J gene supplies the remainder. The rearrangement uses TRBV19 and TRBJ2-3; TRBD2 might be the D (8 bases). CDR3 length equals 13 residues. Germline V lookup: CDR1 LNHDA, CDR2 SQIVND (reference sequence). The CDR3 DNA, read in part, is TGTGCCAGTAGTATAACGGGAGGGACAGCG. Protein sequence: CASSITGGTA. The full CDR3 sequence reads CASSITGGTAQYF.

This clone was seen only a few times. The CDR3 end falls 3 residues outside the read, so it is completed with the germline J gene. The chain is built from TRBV20-1 and TRBJ1-1, with D perhaps matching TRBD1 (6 bases). V lost 3 bases to trimming and J lost 5 bases, with 19 bases between them. This CDR3 spans 15 amino acids. The germline CDR1 and CDR2 sequences are DFQATT and SNEGSKA (reference sequence). The CDR3 bases that were read are TGCAGTGCTAGGGAAATACAGGGCTGGGGAACTGAA. Translation: CSAREIQGWGTE. The entire CDR3 is CSAREIQGWGTEAFF.

This clone was picked up many times. The read halts 3 residues ahead of the CDR3 end, with the missing end drawn from the germline J gene. The rearrangement links TRBV5-1 to TRBJ1-1, with TRBD1 as a possible D gene (5 bases). The CDR3 loop spans 15 amino acids. The V and J ends lost 4 bases and 3 bases respectively, with 16 bases between them. The V gene's germline CDR1 is SGHRS and CDR2 YFSETQ. CDR3 sequence: CASSHWQGADTEAFF. CDR3 DNA (partial): TGCGCCAGCAGCCATTGGCAAGGGGCGGACACTGAA.

Points on this clone: Read data end 3 residues before the CDR3 end; the end is taken from the germline J gene. The genes are TRBV19 and TRBJ1-2; TRBD1 aligns across 8 bases. CDR3 size: 16 residues. The germline gives CDR1 LNHDA, CDR2 SQIVND (reference sequence). Trimming took 7 bases from V and 4 from J; bases not matched to a gene: 14. The CDR3 sequence: CASTFLGGQGGYGYTF. The part of the CDR3 DNA that was read is TGTGCCAGTACCTTCCTGGGTGGACAGGGTGGCTATGGC.

In its sample, this clone is medium-sized (0.01 to 0.1%). Incomplete CDR3 DNA: TGTGCCAGCAGCCATTGGGGGGTGTCAGGAAAGGACTCACCC. Amino acids: CASSHWGVSGKDSP. The whole CDR3 protein reads CASSHWGVSGKDSPLHF. This chain joins TRBV14 and TRBJ1-6; TRBD1 might be the D (5 bases). The read terminates 3 residues ahead of where the CDR3 ends, so the germline J gene completes it. The germline V gene has CDR1 SGHDN and CDR2 FVKESK. The V end was cut by 3 bases, the J end by 10 bases, with 22 bases between. The CDR3 loop spans 17 amino acids.

This clone turned up a few times. The missing CDR3 end, 3 residues past where the read stops, is filled in from the germline J gene. This chain uses TRBV18 with TRBJ2-5; D may be TRBD1 (5 bases). Germline V gives CDR1 KGHSH, CDR2 LQKENI. V dropped 8 bases and J dropped 5 bases, with 18 bases sitting between them. The length of the CDR3 is 14 residues. This CDR3 reads CASGITDTTETQYF. The CDR3 DNA, read in part, is TGTGCCAGCGGCATAACGGACACGACGGAGACC. Combining the CDR3 with reference TRBV18 and TRBJ2-5 gives the whole variable domain NAGVMQNPRHLVRRRGQEARLRCSPMKGHSHVYWYRQLPEEGLKFMVYLQKENIIDESGMPKERFSAEFPKEGPSILRIQQVVRGDSAAYFCASGITDTTETQYFGPGTRLLVL.

This clone was seen a few times. Read sequence stops 3 residues before the CDR3 end, and the germline J gene provides the missing end. The chain links TRBV19 to TRBJ1-4; D possibly corresponds to TRBD1 (6 bases). Trimming cost V 7 bases and J 7 bases, with 10 bases left between them. This CDR3 is built from 12 residues. Per germline, CDR1 LNHDA and CDR2 SQIVND (reference sequence). The CDR3 region is CASKQGTEKLFF. CDR3 DNA (partial): TGTGCCAGTAAACAGGGAACTGAAAAA.

In its sample, this clone was seen a few times. The sequenced fragment ends 3 residues before the CDR3 boundary, so the rest is inferred from the germline J gene. The chain uses TRBV20-1 and TRBJ2-1; 9 positions match TRBD2. The CDR3 spans 17 residues. Germline V CDR1 and CDR2: DFQATT, SNEGSKA (reference sequence). The V segment lost 6 bases and the J segment 5 bases; nucleotides outside the gene matches: 17. The CDR3 region is CSARDYGLAGANNEQFF. The sequenced CDR3 bases are TGCAGTGCACGCGACTACGGATTAGCGGGGGCCAACAATGAG.

Points on this clone: The read ends 3 residues early relative to the CDR3; the germline J gene fills the gap. The chain combines TRBV2 with TRBJ2-3; 7 nucleotides align to TRBD2. V lost 4 bases and J lost 2; bases outside the gene matches: 0. Germline CDR1 is SNHLY and CDR2 is FYNNEI. The CDR3 spans 13 residues. The part of the CDR3 DNA that was read is TGTGCCAGCAGTGGGGACTACACAGATACG. Translated, it gives CASSGDYTDT. The entire CDR3 sequence reads CASSGDYTDTQYF. Combining the CDR3 with reference TRBV2 and TRBJ2-3 gives the whole variable domain EPEVTQTPSHQVTQMGQEVILRCVPISNHLYFYWYRQILGQKVEFLVSFYNNEISEKSEIFDDQFSVERPDGSNFTLKIRSTKLEDSAMYFCASSGDYTDTQYFGPGTRLTVL.

This clone came up many times. CDR3 residues: CASRELASGANVLTF. Incomplete CDR3 DNA: TGTGCCAGCAGAGAACTAGCATCCGGGGCCAACGTC. J is TRBJ2-6 and V is TRBV6-1, with TRBD2 as a possible D gene (6 bases). The read gets to within 3 residues of the CDR3 end, and the germline J gene fills in the rest. The ends were cut back, 6 bases at V and 4 bases at J, with 13 bases in the middle. Germline V gene data show CDR1 as MNHNS and CDR2 as SASEGT. This CDR3 spans 15 amino acids.

This clone has more than one count but fewer than ten. Incomplete CDR3 DNA: TGTGCCAGCAGCTCGGGACTAGCGGGGGGCGAG. Translated, it gives CASSSGLAGGE. From start to end, the CDR3 is CASSSGLAGGEQYF. The J gene is TRBJ2-7, the V gene TRBV7-3; 15 nucleotides agree with TRBD2. Coverage ceases 3 residues before the CDR3 finishes, and the germline J gene fills in the end. The CDR3 spans 14 residues. J lost 6 bases, V lost 4 bases, and 1 base had no gene match. In germline, CDR1 is SGHTA, CDR2 FQGTGA.

A word on this clone: The sequenced fragment ends 3 residues before the CDR3 boundary, so the rest is inferred from the germline J gene. The chain uses TRBV5-6 and TRBJ2-5, with 9 bases aligning to TRBD2. This CDR3 is 15 amino acids long. In germline, CDR1 is SGHDT, CDR2 YYEEEE. After removal of 4 bases from V and 7 bases from J, the junction contained 11 bases not matched to a gene. The CDR3 sequence: CASSTGLAGSGTQYF. The part of the CDR3 DNA that was read is TGTGCCAGCAGCACAGGGCTAGCGGGGTCGGGGACC.

About this clone itself: The CDR3 end lies 3 residues beyond the end of the read and is filled in from the germline J gene. The genes are TRBV20-1 and TRBJ2-1, with 12 bases aligning to TRBD2. This CDR3 is built from 16 residues. The germline V gene has CDR1 DFQATT and CDR2 SNEGSKA (reference sequence). V lost 3 bases, J lost 3 bases, and 6 bases stayed unmatched. The CDR3 loop reads CSARSGLAGSYNEQFF. CDR3 DNA, as far as it was read: TGCAGTGCTAGGTCCGGACTAGCGGGGAGCTACAATGAG.

As to this clone: The CDR3 goes on 3 residues after the read ends, and that part is filled in from the germline J gene. The chain joins TRBV10-3 to TRBJ2-1; no clear D gene. From germline, CDR1 is ENHRY and CDR2 SYGVKD. There are 12 residues in the CDR3. V dropped 10 bases and J dropped 4 bases, with 11 bases sitting between them. The sequenced CDR3 bases are TGTGCCACCGCCCCCACATACAATGAG. Protein: CATAPTYNE. The entire CDR3 sequence reads CATAPTYNEQFF.